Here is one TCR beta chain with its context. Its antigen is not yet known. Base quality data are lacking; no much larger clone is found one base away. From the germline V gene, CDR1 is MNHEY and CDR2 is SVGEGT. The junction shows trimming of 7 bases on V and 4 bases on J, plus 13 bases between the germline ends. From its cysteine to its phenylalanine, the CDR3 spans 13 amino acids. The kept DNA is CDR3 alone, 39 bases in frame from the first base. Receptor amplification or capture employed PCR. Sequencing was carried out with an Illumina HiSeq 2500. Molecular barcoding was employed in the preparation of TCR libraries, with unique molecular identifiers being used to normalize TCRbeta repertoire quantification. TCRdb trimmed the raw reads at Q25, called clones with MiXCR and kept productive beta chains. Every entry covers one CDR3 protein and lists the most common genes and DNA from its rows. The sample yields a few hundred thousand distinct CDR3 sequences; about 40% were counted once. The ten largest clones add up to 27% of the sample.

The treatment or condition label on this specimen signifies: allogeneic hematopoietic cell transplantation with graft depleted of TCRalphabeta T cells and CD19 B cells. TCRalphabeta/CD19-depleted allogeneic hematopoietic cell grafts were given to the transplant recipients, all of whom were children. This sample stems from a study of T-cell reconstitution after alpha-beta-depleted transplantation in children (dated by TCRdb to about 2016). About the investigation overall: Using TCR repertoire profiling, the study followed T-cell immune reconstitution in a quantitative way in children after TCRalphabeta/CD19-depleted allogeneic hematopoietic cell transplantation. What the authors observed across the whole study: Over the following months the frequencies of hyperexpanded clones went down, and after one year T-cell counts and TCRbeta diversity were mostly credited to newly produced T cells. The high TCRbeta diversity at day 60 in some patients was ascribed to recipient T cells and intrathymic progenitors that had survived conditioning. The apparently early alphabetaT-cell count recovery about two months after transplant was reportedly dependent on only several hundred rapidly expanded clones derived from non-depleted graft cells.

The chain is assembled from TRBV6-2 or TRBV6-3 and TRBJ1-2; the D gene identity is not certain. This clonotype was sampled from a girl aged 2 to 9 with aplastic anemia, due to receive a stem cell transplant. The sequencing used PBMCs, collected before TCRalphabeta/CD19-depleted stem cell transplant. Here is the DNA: TGTGCCAGCATCAAAGCGGGTAGCTATGGCTACACCTTC. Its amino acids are CASIKAGSYGYTF.